The sequence of this T cell receptor beta chain was determined in a study of early T cells in non-severe SARS-CoV-2 infection. TCRdb ran MiXCR on the 5' RACE reads and lists one entry per CDR3 protein. The repertoire holds 29,000 or so distinct CDR3 sequences, with about 4.8% as singletons. The V end was cut by 1 base, the J end by 3 bases, with 8 bases between. Germline CDR1 is SGHRS and CDR2 is YFSETQ. The CDR3 is made up of 13 amino acids. This clonotype was recorded at least ten times. This chain links TRBV5-1 with TRBJ2-7, with D possibly TRBD2 on 5 matching bases. This TCR came from an adult who was a healthcare worker with PCR-confirmed SARS-CoV-2 infection or an uninfected control (not recorded which). Sequencing input: whole blood. The CDR3 DNA sequence: TGCGCCAGCAGCTTGACGGGGAACTACGAGCAGTACTTC. It encodes CASSLTGNYEQYF.